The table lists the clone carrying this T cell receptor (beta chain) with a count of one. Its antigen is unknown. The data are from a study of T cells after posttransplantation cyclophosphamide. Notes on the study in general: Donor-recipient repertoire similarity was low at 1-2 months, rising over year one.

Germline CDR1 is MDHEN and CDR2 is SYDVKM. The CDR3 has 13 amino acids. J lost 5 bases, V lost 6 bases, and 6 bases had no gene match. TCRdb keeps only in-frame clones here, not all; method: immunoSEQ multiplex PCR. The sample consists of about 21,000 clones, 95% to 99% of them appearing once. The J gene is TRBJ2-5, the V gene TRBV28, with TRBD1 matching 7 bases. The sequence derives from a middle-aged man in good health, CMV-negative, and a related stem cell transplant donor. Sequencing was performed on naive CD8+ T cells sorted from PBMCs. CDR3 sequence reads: CASSAGDSETQYF. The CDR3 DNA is TGTGCCAGCAGCGCTGGGGACAGCGAGACCCAGTACTTC.